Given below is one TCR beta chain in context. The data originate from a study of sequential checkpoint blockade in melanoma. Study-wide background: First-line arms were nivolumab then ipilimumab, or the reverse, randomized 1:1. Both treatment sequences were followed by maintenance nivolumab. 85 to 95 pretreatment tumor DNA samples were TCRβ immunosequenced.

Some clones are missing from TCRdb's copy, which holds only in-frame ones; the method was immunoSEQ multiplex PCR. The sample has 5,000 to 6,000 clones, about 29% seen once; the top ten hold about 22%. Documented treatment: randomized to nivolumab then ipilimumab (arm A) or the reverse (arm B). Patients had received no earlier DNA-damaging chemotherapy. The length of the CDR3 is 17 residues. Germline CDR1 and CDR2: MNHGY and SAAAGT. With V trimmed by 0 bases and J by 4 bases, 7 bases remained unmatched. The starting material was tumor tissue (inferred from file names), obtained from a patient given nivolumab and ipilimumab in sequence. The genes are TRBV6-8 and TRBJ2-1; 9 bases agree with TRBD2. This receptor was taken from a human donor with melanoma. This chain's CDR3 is CASSYSSASGTYNEQFF. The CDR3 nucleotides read TGTGCCAGCAGTTACTCATCGGCTAGCGGGACATACAATGAGCAGTTCTTC.